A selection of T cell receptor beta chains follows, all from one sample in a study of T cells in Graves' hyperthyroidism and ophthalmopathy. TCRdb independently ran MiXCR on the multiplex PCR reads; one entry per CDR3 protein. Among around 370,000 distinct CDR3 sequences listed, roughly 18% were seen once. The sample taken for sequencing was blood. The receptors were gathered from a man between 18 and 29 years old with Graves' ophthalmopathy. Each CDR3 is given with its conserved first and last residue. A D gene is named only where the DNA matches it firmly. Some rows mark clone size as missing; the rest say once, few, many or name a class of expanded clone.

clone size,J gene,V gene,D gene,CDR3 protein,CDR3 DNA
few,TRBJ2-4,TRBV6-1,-,CASSGTDVIAKNIQYF,TGTGCCAGCAGTGGGACAGATGTAATAGCCAAAAACATTCAGTACTTC
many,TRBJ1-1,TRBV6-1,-,CASSPGPLAFF,TGTGCCAGCAGTCCCGGGCCCCTGGCTTTCTTT
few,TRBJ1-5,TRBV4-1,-,CASSQGLQGPSNQPQHF,TGCGCCAGCAGCCAAGGACTACAGGGACCTAGCAATCAGCCCCAGCATTTT
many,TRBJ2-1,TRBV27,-,CASSLSNPTYNEQFF,TGTGCCAGCAGTTTATCGAATCCAACCTACAATGAGCAGTTCTTC
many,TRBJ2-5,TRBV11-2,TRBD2,CASSLALAGEETQYF,TGTGCCAGCAGCTTAGCCCTAGCGGGGGAAGAGACCCAGTACTTC
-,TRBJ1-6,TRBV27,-,CASSINYSPLHF,TGTGCCAGCAGTATTAATTATTCACCCCTCCACTTT
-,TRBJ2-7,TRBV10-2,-,CASSESEEGSYEQHF,TGCGCCAGCAGTGAGTCGGAGGAGGGGTCCTACGAGCAGCACTTC
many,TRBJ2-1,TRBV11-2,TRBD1,CASSLGGQYNEQFF,TGTGCCAGCAGCTTAGGGGGACAGTACAATGAGCAGTTCTTC
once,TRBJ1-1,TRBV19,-,CASSPAVAAKEAFF,TGTGCCAGTAGTCCGGCCGTGGCGGCTAAGGAAGCTTTCTTT
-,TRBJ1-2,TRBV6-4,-,CASRLAYGYTF,TGTGCCAGCAGACTTGCCTATGGCTACACCTTC
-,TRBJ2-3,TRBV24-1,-,CATSDFGSPGTDTQYF,TGTGCCACCAGTGATTTCGGCAGCCCCGGCACAGATACGCAGTATTTT
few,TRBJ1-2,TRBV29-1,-,CSVEAPGGRGYTF,TGCAGCGTTGAGGCCCCGGGGGGCAGAGGCTACACCTTC
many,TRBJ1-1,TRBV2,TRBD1,CASNEVGGNTEAFF,TGTGCCAGCAACGAAGTAGGGGGCAACACTGAAGCTTTCTTT
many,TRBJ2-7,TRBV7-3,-,CASSLGQYYEQYF,TGTGCCAGCAGCTTAGGGCAATACTACGAGCAGTACTTC
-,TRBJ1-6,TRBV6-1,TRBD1,CASSSTGTGGASSPLHF,TGTGCCAGCAGTTCCACCGGGACAGGGGGCGCGAGTTCACCCCTCCACTTT
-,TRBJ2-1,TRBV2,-,CASSDGGVQFF,TGTGCCAGCAGTGATGGGGGAGTGCAGTTCTTC
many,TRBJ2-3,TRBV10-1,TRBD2,CASSETSGVSTDTQYF,TGCGCCAGCAGTGAGACTAGCGGGGTTAGCACAGATACGCAGTATTTT
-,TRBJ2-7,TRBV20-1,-,CSARPKYEQYF,TGCAGTGCTAGACCTAAGTACGAGCAGTACTTC
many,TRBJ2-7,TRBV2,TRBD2,CASNLAGGDYEQYF,TGTGCCAGCAACCTAGCGGGGGGCGACTACGAGCAGTACTTC
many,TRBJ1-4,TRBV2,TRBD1,CASSADRLRLFF,TGTGCCAGCAGTGCGGACAGGCTGAGACTGTTTTTT
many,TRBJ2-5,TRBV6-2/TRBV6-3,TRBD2,CASSPRTSGGAAWMETQYF,TGTGCCAGCAGTCCCCGGACTAGCGGGGGGGCTGCGTGGATGGAGACCCAGTACTTC
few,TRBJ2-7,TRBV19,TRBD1,CASSRDVGTALDEQYF,TGTGCCAGTAGTAGAGACGTGGGGACAGCGCTTGACGAGCAGTACTTC
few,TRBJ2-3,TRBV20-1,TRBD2,CSTSRLAGGQRDTQYF,TGCAGTACGTCGAGACTAGCGGGGGGCCAGAGGGATACGCAGTATTTT
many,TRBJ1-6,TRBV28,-,CASNSAGDTYNSPLHF,TGTGCCAGCAATTCTGCAGGGGATACCTATAATTCACCCCTCCACTTT
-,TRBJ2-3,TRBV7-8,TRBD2,CASSYSRLAGVGDTQYF,TGTGCCAGCAGCTACTCGAGGCTAGCGGGAGTGGGAGATACGCAGTATTTT
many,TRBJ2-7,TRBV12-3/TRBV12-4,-,CASSLSGIEGYF,TGTGCCAGCAGTTTATCAGGGATCGAAGGATACTTC
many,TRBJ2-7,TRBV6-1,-,CASSEWDNSYEQYF,TGTGCCAGCAGTGAATGGGACAACTCCTACGAGCAGTACTTC
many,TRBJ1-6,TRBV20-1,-,CSARDEGLYNSPLHF,TGCAGTGCTAGAGACGAGGGTCTCTATAATTCACCCCTCCACTTT
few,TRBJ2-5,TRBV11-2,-,CASSLAPGAHTETQYF,TGTGCCAGCAGCTTAGCCCCAGGGGCCCACACGGAGACCCAGTACTTC
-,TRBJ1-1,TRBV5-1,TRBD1,CAGRPGQLAFF,TGCGCCGGCCGACCGGGACAGTTGGCTTTCTTT
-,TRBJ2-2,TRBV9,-,CASSVSNTGELFF,TGTGCCAGCAGCGTATCGAACACCGGGGAGCTGTTTTTT
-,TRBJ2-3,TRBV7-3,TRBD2,CASSRGGAFTDTQYF,TGTGCCAGCAGCCGGGGAGGGGCTTTCACAGATACGCAGTATTTT
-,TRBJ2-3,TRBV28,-,CASSFGGGTQYF,TGTGCCAGCAGTTTCGGAGGAGGTACGCAGTATTTT
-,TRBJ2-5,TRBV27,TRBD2,CASSVGTSGTQYF,TGTGCCAGCAGTGTCGGGACTAGCGGGACCCAGTACTTC
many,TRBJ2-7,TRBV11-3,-,CASSSQGSGEQYF,TGTGCCAGCAGCTCCCAAGGCTCGGGCGAGCAGTACTTC
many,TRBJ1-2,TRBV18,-,CASSRDGDYGYTF,TGTGCCAGCTCACGGGACGGAGACTATGGCTACACCTTC
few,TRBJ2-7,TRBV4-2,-,CASRADRGARYEQYF,TGTGCCAGCAGGGCTGATAGGGGAGCTAGATACGAGCAGTACTTC
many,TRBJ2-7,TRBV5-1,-,CASSSSYEQYF,TGTGCCAGCAGCTCGTCCTACGAGCAGTACTTC
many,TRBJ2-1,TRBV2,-,CASSAQGPYNEQFF,TGTGCCAGCAGTGCGCAGGGACCGTACAATGAGCAGTTCTTC
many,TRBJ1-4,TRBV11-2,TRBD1,CASSLGQGYEKLFF,TGTGCCAGCAGCTTGGGACAGGGGTATGAAAAACTGTTTTTT
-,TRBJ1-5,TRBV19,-,CASTGVRDNLSNQPQHF,TGTGCCTCCACAGGAGTCAGGGACAACCTTAGCAATCAGCCCCAGCATTTT
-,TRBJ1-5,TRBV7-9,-,CASSRDPQQPQHF,TGTGCCAGCAGCCGGGACCCCCAGCAGCCCCAGCATTTT
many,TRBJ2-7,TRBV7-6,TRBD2,CASSPTGGEGPPYEQYF,TGTGCCAGCAGCCCTACTGGAGGGGAGGGACCGCCCTACGAGCAGTACTTC
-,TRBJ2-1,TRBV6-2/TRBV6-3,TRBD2,CASKIAGAYNEQFF,TGTGCCAGCAAAATAGCGGGGGCCTACAATGAGCAGTTCTTC
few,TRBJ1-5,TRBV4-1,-,CASSQRSGNGNQPQHF,TGCGCCAGCAGCCAACGGTCTGGGAATGGAAATCAGCCCCAGCATTTT
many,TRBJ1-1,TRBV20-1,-,CSARLGGRNTEAFF,TGCAGTGCTAGACTCGGGGGAAGGAACACTGAAGCTTTCTTT
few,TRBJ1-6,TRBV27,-,CASSLGRGVGSPLHF,TGTGCCAGCAGTTTGGGGCGGGGGGTGGGTTCACCCCTCCACTTT
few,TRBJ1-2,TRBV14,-,CASILASRRIYGYTF,TGTGCCAGCATCTTGGCCTCACGACGGATTTATGGCTACACCTTC
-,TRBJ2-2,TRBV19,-,CASLRGGGSGTGELFF,TGTGCCAGCCTCCGGGGAGGGGGCAGTGGGACCGGGGAGCTGTTTTTT
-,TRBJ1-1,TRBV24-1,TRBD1,CATSDSVTGDTEAFF,TGTGCCACCAGTGATTCCGTTACAGGGGACACTGAAGCTTTCTTT
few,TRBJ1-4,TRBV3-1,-,CASSRISGVLSEKLFF,TGTGCCAGCAGCCGCATTAGCGGAGTATTGTCAGAAAAACTGTTTTTT
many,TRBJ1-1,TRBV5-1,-,CASSFTGPNTEAFF,TGCGCCAGCAGCTTTACAGGGCCGAACACTGAAGCTTTCTTT
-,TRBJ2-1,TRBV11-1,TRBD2,CASSLALFSGRGSYNEQFF,TGTGCCAGCAGCTTAGCGCTTTTTAGCGGGAGGGGTTCCTACAATGAGCAGTTCTTC